Each of the 3 T cell receptor beta chains below was sequenced from the same sample in a study of molecular identifiers for immune sequencing clone quantification. MiXCR was run by TCRdb on the PCR reads, yielding one entry per CDR3 protein. The profile shows around 480,000 distinct CDR3 sequences, around 23% of them singletons. Sequenced sample: naive CD8+ T cells from blood, with Jurkat cell RNA spiked in. Subset meaning: FACS-sorted CD8+CD4-CCR7+CD45RA+ naive T cells. These receptors were obtained from a human donor in good health. Some libraries in this study had Jurkat cell RNA spiked in.

The rearrangement joins TRBV6-6 to TRBJ2-7, with 7 bases lining up with TRBD1. V shed 0 bases, J shed 1 base, and the junction held 3 bases outside the gene matches. CDR1 and CDR2 from the germline V gene are MNHNY and SVGAGI (reference sequence). The CDR3 sequence is 15 residues long. The chain's CDR3 is CASSYSSGQSYEQYF. CDR3 coding DNA: TGTGCCAGCAGTTACTCGTCGGGACAGTCCTACGAGCAGTACTTC.

On this clonotype itself: An end of the junction differs from the germline gene, which may be a read error. The genes are TRBV19 and TRBJ1-5, with D hard to call. Germline V CDR1 and CDR2: LNHDA, SQIVND (reference sequence). This CDR3 contains 13 residues. Written as DNA, the CDR3 is TGTGCCAGTAAGAGGAAGGCTCATCAGTCCCAGCATTTT. Translated, it gives CASKRKAHQSQHF.

About this clonotype itself: Sequence at one end of the junction differs from germline and may be a read error. This chain joins TRBV11-2 and TRBJ2-5; D is ambiguous. Germline V gene lookup returns CDR1 SGHAT and CDR2 FQNNGV. There are 12 residues in the CDR3. The chain's CDR3 is CASSLAGEAQYF. DNA for the CDR3: TGTGCCAGCAGCTTAGCCGGAGAGGCCCAGTACTTC. Full variable domain (remainder filled in from reference TRBV11-2 and TRBJ2-5): EAGVAQSPRYKIIEKRQSVAFWCNPISGHATLYWYQQILGQGPKLLIQFQNNGVVDDSQLPKDRFSAERLKGVDSTLKIQPAKLEDSAVYLCASSLAGEAQYFGPGTRLLVL.